This T cell receptor (beta chain) was found in a study of siplizumab effects on memory and regulatory T cells. With regard to this clone: Antigen: not known.

Study-level findings and limits: Greater diversity than memory cells seemed evident in naive T cells, which also appeared to be major alloresponse contributors. Roughly 75-97% of proliferating CD4+ or CD8+ clones lacked an assignable naive or memory phenotype. In siplizumab cultures, the suppressive function of proliferating Tregs remained unconfirmed.

Clones were sequenced by immunoSEQ multiplex PCR, and TCRdb holds only the in-frame ones, with some missing. Of about 72,000 clones listed, about 89% were seen once; the top ten hold around 30%. V was shortened by 6 bases and J by 0 bases, with 11 bases between the two germline ends. Per germline, CDR1 MNHEY and CDR2 SVGAGI. The CDR3 runs 14 residues. The sequenced material came from CD8+ T cells sorted from blood. This chain uses TRBV6-5 with TRBJ1-1; D is unresolved. The sequence derives from a human donor in good health. CDR3 region: CASRPPPMNTEAFF. The CDR3 DNA follows: TGTGCCAGCAGGCCCCCCCCCATGAACACTGAAGCTTTCTTT.